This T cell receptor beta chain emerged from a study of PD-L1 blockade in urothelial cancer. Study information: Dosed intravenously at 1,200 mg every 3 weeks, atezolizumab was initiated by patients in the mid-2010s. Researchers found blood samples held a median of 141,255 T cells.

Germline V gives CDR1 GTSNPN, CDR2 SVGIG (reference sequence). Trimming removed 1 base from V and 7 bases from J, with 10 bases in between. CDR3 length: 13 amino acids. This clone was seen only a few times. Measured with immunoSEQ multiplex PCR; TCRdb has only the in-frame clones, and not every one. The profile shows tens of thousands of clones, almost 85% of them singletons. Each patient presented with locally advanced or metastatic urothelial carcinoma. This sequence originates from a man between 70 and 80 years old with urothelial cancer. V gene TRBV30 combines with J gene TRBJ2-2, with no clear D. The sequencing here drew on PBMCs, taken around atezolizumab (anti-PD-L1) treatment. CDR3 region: CAWSDWAGGELFF. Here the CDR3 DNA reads TGTGCCTGGAGTGATTGGGCTGGCGGGGAGCTGTTTTTT.